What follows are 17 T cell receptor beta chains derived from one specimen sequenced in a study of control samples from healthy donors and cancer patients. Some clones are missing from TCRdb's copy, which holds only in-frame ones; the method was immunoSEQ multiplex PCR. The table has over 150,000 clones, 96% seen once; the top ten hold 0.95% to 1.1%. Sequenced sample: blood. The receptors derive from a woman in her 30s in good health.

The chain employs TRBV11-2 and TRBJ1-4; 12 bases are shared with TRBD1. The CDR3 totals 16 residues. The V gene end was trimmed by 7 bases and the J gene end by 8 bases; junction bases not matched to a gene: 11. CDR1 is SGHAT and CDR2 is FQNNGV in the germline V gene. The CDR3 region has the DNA TGTGCCAGCACCCAGAGTGGGACAGGGGGCCTGGAAAAACTGTTTTTT. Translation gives CASTQSGTGGLEKLFF.

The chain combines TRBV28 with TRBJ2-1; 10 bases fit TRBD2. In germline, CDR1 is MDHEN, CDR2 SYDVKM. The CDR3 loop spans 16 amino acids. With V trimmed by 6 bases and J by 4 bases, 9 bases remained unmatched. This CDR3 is CASRKGRTSGYNEQFF. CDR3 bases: TGTGCCAGCAGAAAGGGGAGGACTAGCGGATACAATGAGCAGTTCTTC. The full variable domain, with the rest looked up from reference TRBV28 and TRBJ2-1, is DVKVTQSSRYLVKRTGEKVFLECVQDMDHENMFWYRQDPGLGLRLIYFSYDVKMKEKGDIPEGYSVSREKKERFSLILESASTNQTSMYLCASRKGRTSGYNEQFFGPGTRLTVL.

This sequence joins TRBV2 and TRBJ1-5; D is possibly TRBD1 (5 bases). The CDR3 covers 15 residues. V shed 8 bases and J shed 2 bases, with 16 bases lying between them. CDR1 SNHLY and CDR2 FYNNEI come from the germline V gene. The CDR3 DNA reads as TGTGCCAGCCGCAGGGAAGGGGCGGGCAATCAGCCCCAGCATTTT. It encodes CASRREGAGNQPQHF.

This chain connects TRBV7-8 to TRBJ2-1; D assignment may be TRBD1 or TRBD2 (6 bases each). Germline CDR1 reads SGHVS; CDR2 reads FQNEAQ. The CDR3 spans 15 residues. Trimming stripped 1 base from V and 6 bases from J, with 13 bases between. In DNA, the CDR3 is TGTGCCAGCAGCTTAGACAGTGGAGGGGGCAATGAGCAGTTCTTC. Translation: CASSLDSGGGNEQFF. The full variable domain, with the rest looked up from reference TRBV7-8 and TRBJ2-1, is GAGVSQSPRYKVAKRGQDVALRCDPISGHVSLFWYQQALGQGPEFLTYFQNEAQLDKSGLPSDRFFAERPEGSVSTLKIQRTQQEDSAVYLCASSLDSGGGNEQFFGPGTRLTVL.

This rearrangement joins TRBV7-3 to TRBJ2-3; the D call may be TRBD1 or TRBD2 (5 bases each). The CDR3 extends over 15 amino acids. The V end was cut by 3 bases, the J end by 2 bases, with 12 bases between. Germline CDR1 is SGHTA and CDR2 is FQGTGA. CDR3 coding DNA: TGTGCCAGCAGCTTCCTGGGACCTAACACAGATACGCAGTATTTT. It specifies CASSFLGPNTDTQYF.

Here the CDR3 DNA reads TGTGCCAGCAGTTTAAAGGGTGGGACTGAAGCTTTCTTT. As protein: CASSLKGGTEAFF. This rearrangement joins TRBV27 to TRBJ1-1; D uncertain. V dropped 2 bases and J dropped 5 bases, with 9 bases sitting between them. CDR1 MNHEY and CDR2 SMNVEV come from the germline V gene (reference sequence). CDR3 length: 13 amino acids.

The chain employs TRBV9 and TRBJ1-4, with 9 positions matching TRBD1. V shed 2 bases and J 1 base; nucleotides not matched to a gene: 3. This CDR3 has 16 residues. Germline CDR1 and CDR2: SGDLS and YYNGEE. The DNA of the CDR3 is TGTGCCAGCAGCGTGGGACAGGGTGGAACTAATGAAAAACTGTTTTTT. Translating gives CASSVGQGGTNEKLFF.

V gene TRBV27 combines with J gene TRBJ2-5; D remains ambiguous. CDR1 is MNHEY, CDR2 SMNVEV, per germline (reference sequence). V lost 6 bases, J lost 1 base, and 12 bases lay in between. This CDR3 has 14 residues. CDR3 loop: CASRPWDIQETQYF. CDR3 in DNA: TGTGCCAGCAGGCCGTGGGATATCCAAGAGACCCAGTACTTC.

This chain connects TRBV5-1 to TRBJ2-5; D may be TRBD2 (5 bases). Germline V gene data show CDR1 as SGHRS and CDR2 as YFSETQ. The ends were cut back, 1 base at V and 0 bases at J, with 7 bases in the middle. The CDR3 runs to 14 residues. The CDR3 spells CASSLYGDQETQYF. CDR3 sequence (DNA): TGCGCCAGCAGCTTGTACGGGGACCAAGAGACCCAGTACTTC.

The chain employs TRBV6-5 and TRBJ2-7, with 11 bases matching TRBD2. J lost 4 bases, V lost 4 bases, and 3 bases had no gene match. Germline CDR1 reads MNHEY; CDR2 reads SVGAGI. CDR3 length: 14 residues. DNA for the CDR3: TGTGCCAGCAGTTTCGGGACTAGCGGATACGAGCAGTACTTC. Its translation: CASSFGTSGYEQYF.

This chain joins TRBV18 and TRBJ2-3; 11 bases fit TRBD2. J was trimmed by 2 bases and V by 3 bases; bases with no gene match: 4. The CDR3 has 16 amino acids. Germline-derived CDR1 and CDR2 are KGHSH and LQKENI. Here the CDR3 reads CASSPLTSGTTDTQYF. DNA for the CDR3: TGTGCCAGCTCACCTCTGACTAGCGGGACCACAGATACGCAGTATTTT.

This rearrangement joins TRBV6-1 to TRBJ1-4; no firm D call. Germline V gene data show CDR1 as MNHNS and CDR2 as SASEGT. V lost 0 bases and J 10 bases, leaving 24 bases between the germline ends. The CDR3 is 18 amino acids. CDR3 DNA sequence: TGTGCCAGCAGTGAAGCATCGAGTAAGACACGCTTAATGGGAAAACTGTTTTTT. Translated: CASSEASSKTRLMGKLFF.

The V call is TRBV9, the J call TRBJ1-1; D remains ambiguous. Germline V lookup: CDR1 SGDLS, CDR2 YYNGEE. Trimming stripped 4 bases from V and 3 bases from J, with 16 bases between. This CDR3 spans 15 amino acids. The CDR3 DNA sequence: TGTGCCAGCAGCCCCCGCGGCATAGCGGACACTGAAGCTTTCTTT. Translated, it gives CASSPRGIADTEAFF. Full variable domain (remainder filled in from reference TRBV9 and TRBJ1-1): DSGVTQTPKHLITATGQRVTLRCSPRSGDLSVYWYQQSLDQGLQFLIQYYNGEERAKGNILERFSAQQFPDLHSELNLSSLELGDSALYFCASSPRGIADTEAFFGQGTRLTVV.

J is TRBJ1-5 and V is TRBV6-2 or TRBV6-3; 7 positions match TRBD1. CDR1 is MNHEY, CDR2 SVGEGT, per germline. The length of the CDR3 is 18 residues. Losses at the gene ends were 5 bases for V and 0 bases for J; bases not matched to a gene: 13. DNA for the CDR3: TGTGCCAGCAGTACCAGGGGGGGTAGTAGTTATAGCAATCAGCCCCAGCATTTT. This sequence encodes CASSTRGGSSYSNQPQHF.

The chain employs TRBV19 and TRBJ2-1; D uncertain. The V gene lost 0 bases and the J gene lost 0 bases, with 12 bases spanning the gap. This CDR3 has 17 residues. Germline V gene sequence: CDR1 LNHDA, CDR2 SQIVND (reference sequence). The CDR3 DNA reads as TGTGCCAGTAGTATAGAAATTTGGGCCAGCTCCTACAATGAGCAGTTCTTC. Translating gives CASSIEIWASSYNEQFF.

CDR3 in amino acids: CASSASSGGAGEQYF. In DNA form, the CDR3 reads TGTGCCAGCAGCGCATCTAGCGGGGGGGCTGGCGAGCAGTACTTC. V and J are TRBV5-4 and TRBJ2-7, with 12 bases matching TRBD2. Germline CDR1 is SGHNT and CDR2 is YYREEE (reference sequence). This CDR3 is built from 15 residues. V dropped 4 bases and J dropped 6; count of bases not matched to a gene: 8.

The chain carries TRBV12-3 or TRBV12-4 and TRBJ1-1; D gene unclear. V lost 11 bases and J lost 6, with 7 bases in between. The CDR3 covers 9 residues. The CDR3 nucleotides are TGTGCCCGGCGGGCTGAAGCTTTCTTT. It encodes CARRAEAFF.